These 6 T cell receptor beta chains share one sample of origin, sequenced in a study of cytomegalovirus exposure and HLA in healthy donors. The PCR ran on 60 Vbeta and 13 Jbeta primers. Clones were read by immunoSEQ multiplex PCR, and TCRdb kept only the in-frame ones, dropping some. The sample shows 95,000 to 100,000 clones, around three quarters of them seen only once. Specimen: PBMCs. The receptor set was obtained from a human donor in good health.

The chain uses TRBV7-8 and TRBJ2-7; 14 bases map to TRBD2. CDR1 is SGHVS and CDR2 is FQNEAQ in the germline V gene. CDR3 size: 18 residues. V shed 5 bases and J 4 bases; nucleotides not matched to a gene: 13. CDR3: CASSPPLTSGRARYEQYF. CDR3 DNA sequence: TGTGCCAGCAGCCCACCCCTGACTAGCGGGAGGGCCCGTTACGAGCAGTACTTC.

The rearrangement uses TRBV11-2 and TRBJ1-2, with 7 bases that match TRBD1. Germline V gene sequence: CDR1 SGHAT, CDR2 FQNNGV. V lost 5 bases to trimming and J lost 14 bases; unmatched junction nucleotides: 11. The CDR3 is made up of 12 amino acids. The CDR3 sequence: CASSPGGGGRTF. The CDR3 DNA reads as TGTGCCAGCAGCCCAGGGGGTGGGGGCAGAACCTTC.

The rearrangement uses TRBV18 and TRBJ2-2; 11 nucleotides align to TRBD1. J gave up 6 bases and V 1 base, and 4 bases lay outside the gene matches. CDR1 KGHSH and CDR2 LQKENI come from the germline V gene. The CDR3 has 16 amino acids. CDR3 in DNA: TGTGCCAGCTCACCACGCGGACAGGGGGCAGCCGGGGAGCTGTTTTTT. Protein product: CASSPRGQGAAGELFF. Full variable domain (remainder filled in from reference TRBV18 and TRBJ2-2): NAGVMQNPRHLVRRRGQEARLRCSPMKGHSHVYWYRQLPEEGLKFMVYLQKENIIDESGMPKERFSAEFPKEGPSILRIQQVVRGDSAAYFCASSPRGQGAAGELFFGEGSRLTVL.

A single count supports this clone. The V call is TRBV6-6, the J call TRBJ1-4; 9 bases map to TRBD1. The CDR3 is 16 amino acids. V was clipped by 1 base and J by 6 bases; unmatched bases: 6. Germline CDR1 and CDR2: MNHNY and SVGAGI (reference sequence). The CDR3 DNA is TGTGCCAGCAGTTACTTTTTAGGACAGGGGCATGAAAAACTGTTTTTT. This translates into CASSYFLGQGHEKLFF.

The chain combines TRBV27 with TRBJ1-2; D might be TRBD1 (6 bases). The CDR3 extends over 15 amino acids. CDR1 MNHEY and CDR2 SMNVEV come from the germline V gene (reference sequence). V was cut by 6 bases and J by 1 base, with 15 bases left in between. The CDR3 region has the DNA TGTGCCAGCAGCCTTACAGGGATCGTTAACTATGGCTACACCTTC. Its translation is CASSLTGIVNYGYTF.

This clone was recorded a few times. For the CDR3, the DNA is TGTGCCAGCAGCTTGGCTCCAGTTACTGGCTACACCTTC. Translated: CASSLAPVTGYTF. The chain has TRBV5-5 and TRBJ1-2, with D unclear. Germline V gene sequence: CDR1 SGHKS, CDR2 YYEKEE (reference sequence). The CDR3 covers 13 residues. Between the trimmed V and J ends, which lost 0 bases and 7 bases, there was a span of 10 bases.